This T cell receptor beta chain was observed in a study of tumor-infiltrating lymphocytes in oesophageal squamous cell carcinoma. TCRdb re-called the PCR reads through MiXCR, storing one row per CDR3 protein. This repertoire shows 23,000 or so distinct CDR3 sequences, 35% to 45% found once; its top ten account for 37%. This clonotype was seen only once. The V gene end was trimmed by 2 bases and the J gene end by 2 bases; junction bases not matched to a gene: 6. Germline CDR1 is SNHLY and CDR2 is FYNNEI. The CDR3 consists of 17 residues. This rearrangement joins TRBV2 to TRBJ2-6, with 7 nucleotides matching TRBD1. Sequencing was carried out using esophageal tumor tissue. The clonotype was recovered from a male donor with esophageal squamous cell carcinoma. The CDR3 DNA is TGTGCCAGCAGTGAAACCCTTACAGGGGCTGGGGCCAACGTCCTGACTTTC. Its translation: CASSETLTGAGANVLTF.